This T cell receptor beta chain was sequenced for a study of cytomegalovirus exposure and HLA in healthy donors. With V trimmed by 4 bases and J by 6 bases, 3 bases remained unmatched. CDR1 and CDR2 (germline): KGHSH, LQKENI. The CDR3 extends over 12 amino acids. Study-wide points: In vitro checks showed that a few CMV-associated chains really do target CMV antigens.

As concerns this clone: Antigen: not known.

The repertoire was sequenced with immunoSEQ multiplex PCR; TCRdb's copy has only in-frame clones and lacks some. This sample carries some 140,000 clones, roughly 86% of them seen once, and the ten largest clones take approximately 1.5%. The donors were part of the validation cohort, which consisted of about 120 subjects and was separate from the first cohort of around 620 subjects. The sample comprised PBMCs. The chain employs TRBV18 and TRBJ2-7; 7 positions agree with TRBD1. The sequence was obtained from a woman between 25 and 40 years old in good health and CMV-seronegative. The CDR3 coding sequence is TGTGCCAGCTCACTAAACAGGGGCGAGCAGTACTTC. Protein product: CASSLNRGEQYF.